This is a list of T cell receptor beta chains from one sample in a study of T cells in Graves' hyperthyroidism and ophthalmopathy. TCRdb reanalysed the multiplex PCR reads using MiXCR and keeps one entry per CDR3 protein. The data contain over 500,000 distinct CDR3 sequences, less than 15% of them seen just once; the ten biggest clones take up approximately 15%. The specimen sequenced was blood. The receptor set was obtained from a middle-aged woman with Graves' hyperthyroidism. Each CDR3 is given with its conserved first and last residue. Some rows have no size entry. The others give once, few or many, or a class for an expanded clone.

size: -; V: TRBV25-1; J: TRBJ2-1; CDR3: CASSGETQREGIEQFF
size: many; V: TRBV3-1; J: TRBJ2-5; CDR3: CASSVSTGRETQYF
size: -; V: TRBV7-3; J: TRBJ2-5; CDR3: CASSLMGGSAETQYF
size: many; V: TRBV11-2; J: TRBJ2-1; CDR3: CASSLAGSFEQFF
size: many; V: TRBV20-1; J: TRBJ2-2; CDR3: CSASAGPTNTGELFF
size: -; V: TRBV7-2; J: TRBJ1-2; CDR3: CASSPSRDYGYTF
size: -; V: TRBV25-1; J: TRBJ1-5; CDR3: CASSETGERQPQHF
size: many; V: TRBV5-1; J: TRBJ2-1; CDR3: CASSSTGAGTPYNEQFF
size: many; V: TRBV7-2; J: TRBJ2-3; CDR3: CASSLYQGPGSTDTQYF
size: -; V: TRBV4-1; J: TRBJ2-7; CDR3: CASSLTGQQTYEQYF
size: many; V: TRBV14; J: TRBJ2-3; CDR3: CASSQASGTVNTDTQYF
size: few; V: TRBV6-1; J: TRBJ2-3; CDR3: CASSPPVGSDTQYF
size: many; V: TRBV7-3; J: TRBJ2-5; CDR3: CASSRTGTSGRETQYF
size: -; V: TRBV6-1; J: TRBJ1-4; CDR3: CASSETGQNNEKLFF
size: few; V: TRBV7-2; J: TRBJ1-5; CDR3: CASSLVYGAGNQPQHF
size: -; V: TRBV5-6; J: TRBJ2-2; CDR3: CASSYSSVPGELFF
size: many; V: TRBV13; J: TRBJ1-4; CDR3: CASSLRAPGEKLFF
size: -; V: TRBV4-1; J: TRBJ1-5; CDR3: CASSGGGVGQPQHF
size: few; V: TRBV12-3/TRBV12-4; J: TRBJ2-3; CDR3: CASSPGSGVTDTQYF
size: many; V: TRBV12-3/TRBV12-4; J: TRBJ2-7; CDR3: CASSLSVGGEQYF
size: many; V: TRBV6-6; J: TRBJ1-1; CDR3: CASSYSRSTEAFF
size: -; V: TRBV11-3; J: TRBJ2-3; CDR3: CASSRRVPGGHGTDTQYF
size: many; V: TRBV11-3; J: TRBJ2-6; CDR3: CASSSTGLGANVLTF
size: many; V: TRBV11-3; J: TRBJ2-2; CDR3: CASSLGTTGTGELFF
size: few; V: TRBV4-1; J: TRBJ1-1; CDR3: CASSSRGPPNTEAFF
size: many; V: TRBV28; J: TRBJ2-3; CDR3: CASTDGVGGRSTDTQYF
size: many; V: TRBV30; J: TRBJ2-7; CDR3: CAWSSNSPEQYF
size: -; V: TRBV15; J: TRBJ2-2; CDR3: CATSRDVGELFF
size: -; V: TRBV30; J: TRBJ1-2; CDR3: CAWSVSLGYGHTF
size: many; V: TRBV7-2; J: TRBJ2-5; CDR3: CASSFQREETQYF
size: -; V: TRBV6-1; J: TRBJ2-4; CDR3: CANIRDSRNIQYF
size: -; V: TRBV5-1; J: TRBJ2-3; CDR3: CASTRLAGEVDTQYF
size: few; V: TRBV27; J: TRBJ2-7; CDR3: CASTKVGRQGYEQYF
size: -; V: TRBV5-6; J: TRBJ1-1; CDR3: CASSLGHIFSNTEAFF
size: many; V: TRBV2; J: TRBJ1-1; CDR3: CASSEEGRGVTEAFF
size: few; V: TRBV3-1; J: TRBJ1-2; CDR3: CASSQEGPILNYGYTF
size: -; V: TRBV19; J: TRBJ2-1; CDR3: CASSTNSGSSYNEQFF
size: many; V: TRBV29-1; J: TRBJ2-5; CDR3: CSARPGQGGETQYF
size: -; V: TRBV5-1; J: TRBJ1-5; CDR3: CASSLGTGINQPQHF
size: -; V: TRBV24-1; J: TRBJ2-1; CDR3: CATSESPSGSSYNEQFF
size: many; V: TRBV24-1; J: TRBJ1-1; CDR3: CATSDSGQLGEAFF
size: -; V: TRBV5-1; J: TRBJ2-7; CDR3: CASSERTSGNRPYEQYF
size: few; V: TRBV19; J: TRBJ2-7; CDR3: CASSQTGGGPYEQYF
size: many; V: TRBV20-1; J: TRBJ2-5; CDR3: CSASRMAGGEETQYF
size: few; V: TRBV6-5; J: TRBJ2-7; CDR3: CASSYSVGVAETYEQYF
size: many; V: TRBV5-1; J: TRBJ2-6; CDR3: CASSLESGANVLTF